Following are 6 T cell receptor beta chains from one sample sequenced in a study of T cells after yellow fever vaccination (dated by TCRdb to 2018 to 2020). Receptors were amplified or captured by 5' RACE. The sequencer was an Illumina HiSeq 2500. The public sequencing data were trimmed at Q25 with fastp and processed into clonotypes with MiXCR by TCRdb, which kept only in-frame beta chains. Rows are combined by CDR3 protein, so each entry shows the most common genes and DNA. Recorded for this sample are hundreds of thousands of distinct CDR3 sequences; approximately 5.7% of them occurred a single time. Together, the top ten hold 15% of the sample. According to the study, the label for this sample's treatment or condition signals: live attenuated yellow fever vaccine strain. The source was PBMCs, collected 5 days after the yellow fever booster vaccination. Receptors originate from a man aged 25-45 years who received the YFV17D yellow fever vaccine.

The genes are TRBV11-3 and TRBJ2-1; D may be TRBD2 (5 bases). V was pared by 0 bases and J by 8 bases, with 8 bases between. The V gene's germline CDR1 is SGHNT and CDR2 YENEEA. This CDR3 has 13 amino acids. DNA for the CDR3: TGTGCCAGCAGCTTAGACGCTAGCCATGAGCAGTTCTTC. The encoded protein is CASSLDASHEQFF.

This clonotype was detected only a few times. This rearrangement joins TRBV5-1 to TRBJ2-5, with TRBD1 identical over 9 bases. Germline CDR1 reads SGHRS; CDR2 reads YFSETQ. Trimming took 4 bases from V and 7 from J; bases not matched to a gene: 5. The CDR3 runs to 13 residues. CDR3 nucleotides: TGCGCCAGCAGCAAAGGACAGGGGCCGACCCAGTACTTC. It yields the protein CASSKGQGPTQYF.

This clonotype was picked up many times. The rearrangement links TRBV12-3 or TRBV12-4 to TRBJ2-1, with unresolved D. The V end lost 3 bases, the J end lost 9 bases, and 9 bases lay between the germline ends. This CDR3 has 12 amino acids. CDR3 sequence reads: CASSFYKSEQFF. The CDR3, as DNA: TGTGCCAGCAGTTTTTATAAGAGTGAGCAGTTCTTC.

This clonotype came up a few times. For the CDR3, the DNA is TGTGCCAGCAGCTTAAGCCTGGGGGAAGCCTACGAGCAGTACTTC. It codes for CASSLSLGEAYEQYF. The chain carries TRBV7-2 and TRBJ2-7, with D possibly called TRBD1 or TRBD2 (5 bases each). V was cut by 2 bases and J by 2 bases, with 13 bases left in between. In germline, CDR1 is SGHTA, CDR2 FQGNSA. The CDR3 spans 15 residues.

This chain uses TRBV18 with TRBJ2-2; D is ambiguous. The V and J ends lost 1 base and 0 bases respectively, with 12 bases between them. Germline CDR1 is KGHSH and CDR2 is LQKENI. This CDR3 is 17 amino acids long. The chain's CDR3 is CASSPLESTTNTGELFF. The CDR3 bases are TGTGCCAGCTCACCACTCGAATCAACCACGAACACCGGGGAGCTGTTTTTT.

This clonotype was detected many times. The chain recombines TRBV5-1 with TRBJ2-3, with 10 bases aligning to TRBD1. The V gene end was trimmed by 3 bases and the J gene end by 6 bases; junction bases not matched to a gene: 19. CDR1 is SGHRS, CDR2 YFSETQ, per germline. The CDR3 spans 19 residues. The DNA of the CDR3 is TGCGCCAGCAGCTGGGGACAGGGGTCAGAATGGGACGACACTGATACGCAGTATTTT. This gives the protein CASSWGQGSEWDDTDTQYF.